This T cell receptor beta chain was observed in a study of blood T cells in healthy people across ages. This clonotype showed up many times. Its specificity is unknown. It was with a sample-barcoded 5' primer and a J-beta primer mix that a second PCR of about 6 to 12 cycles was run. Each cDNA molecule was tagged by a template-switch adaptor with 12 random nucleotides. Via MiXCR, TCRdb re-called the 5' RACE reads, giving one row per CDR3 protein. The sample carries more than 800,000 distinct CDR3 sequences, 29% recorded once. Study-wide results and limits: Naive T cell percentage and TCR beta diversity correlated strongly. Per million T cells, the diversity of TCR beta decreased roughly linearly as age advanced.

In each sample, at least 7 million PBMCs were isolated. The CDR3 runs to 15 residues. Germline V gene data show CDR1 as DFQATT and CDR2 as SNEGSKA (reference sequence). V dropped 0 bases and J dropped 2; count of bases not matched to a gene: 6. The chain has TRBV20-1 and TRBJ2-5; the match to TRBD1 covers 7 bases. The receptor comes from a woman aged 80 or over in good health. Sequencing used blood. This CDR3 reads CSARDWGQPQETQYF. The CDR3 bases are TGCAGTGCTAGAGACTGGGGACAGCCTCAAGAGACCCAGTACTTC.